This entry lists 19 T cell receptor beta chains sequenced from one sample in a study of blood T cell repertoires in COVID-19. TCRdb's table, derived via immunoSEQ multiplex PCR, lists solely in-frame clones and lacks some. The data hold about 120,000 clones, with roughly 80% observed a single time. Sequencing was done on a sample of peripheral blood. All receptors come from a human donor in a cohort sampled during active COVID-19.

The gene calls are TRBV5-4 and TRBJ1-4; a weak D match, TRBD1 (6 bases). Germline loops: CDR1 SGHNT, CDR2 YYREEE (reference sequence). V was pared by 0 bases and J by 7 bases, with 13 bases between. The CDR3 extends over 15 amino acids. For the CDR3, the DNA is TGTGCCAGCAGCTTGGCTCGGGGGGCCGGTGAAAAACTGTTTTTT. This codes for CASSLARGAGEKLFF. The complete variable domain, with remaining parts taken from reference TRBV5-4 and TRBJ1-4, reads ETGVTQSPTHLIKTRGQQVTLRCSSQSGHNTVSWYQQALGQGPQFIFQYYREEENGRGNFPPRFSGLQFPNYSSELNVNALELDDSALYLCASSLARGAGEKLFFGSGTQLSVL.

In DNA, the CDR3 is TGTGCCAGCAGCCCTGAACCACAGGGACCAGAGACCCAGTACTTC. Translated: CASSPEPQGPETQYF. This chain connects TRBV9 to TRBJ2-5; D perhaps matches TRBD1 (6 bases). V lost 4 bases, J lost 4 bases, and 17 bases lay in between. CDR1 and CDR2 from the germline V gene are SGDLS and YYNGEE. This CDR3 has 15 amino acids.

J is TRBJ1-2 and V is TRBV27; tentatively, D is TRBD1 (6 bases). CDR1 is MNHEY, CDR2 SMNVEV, per germline (reference sequence). Trimming removed 5 bases from V and 5 bases from J, with 12 bases in between. The CDR3 spans 13 residues. CDR3 DNA: TGTGCCAGCAGTAAACAGGGCTGGTATGGCTACACCTTC. It codes for CASSKQGWYGYTF.

The V and J genes are TRBV18 and TRBJ2-7; 10 bases agree with TRBD1. CDR3 length: 14 amino acids. Looked up from germline, CDR1 is KGHSH and CDR2 is LQKENI. J gave up 6 bases and V 1 base, and 3 bases lay outside the gene matches. The DNA for the CDR3 is TGTGCCAGCTCACCACGACAGGGGGCGGGCGAGCAGTACTTC. This encodes CASSPRQGAGEQYF.

This clone is medium-sized within its sample. The J gene is TRBJ2-1, the V gene TRBV20-1, with a possible D match to TRBD2 (6 bases). Trimming left V 7 bases short and J 8 bases short, with 9 bases between. The CDR3 contains 10 residues. The germline V gene has CDR1 DFQATT and CDR2 SNEGSKA (reference sequence). Here the CDR3 reads CSVRRDEQFF. The CDR3 nucleotides read TGCAGTGTTCGGAGGGATGAGCAGTTCTTC.

This clone was seen more than once but under ten times. V and J are TRBV6-5 and TRBJ1-6, with D unresolved. Germline-derived CDR1 and CDR2 are MNHEY and SVGAGI. This CDR3 region has 14 residues. Trimming removed 4 bases at V and 9 bases at J, with 13 bases between. The CDR3 here is CASSLVGPGSPLHF. Written as DNA, the CDR3 is TGTGCCAGCAGTTTAGTGGGCCCCGGTTCACCCCTCCACTTT.

The chain joins TRBV28 to TRBJ1-5, with 8 bases that match TRBD1. The ends lost 3 bases at V and 0 bases at J; junction bases unmatched: 7. Germline V gene sequence: CDR1 MDHEN, CDR2 SYDVKM. This CDR3 is built from 17 residues. The CDR3 DNA reads TGTGCCAGCAGTTTCAACAGGGGGGCGGGTAGCAATCAGCCCCAGCATTTT. It yields the protein CASSFNRGAGSNQPQHF.

The chain links TRBV9 to TRBJ2-3; TRBD2 is a possible D gene (6 bases). There are 15 residues in the CDR3. Trimming shortened V by 3 bases and J by 5 bases, and 16 bases separated the two germline ends. Looked up from germline, CDR1 is SGDLS and CDR2 is YYNGEE. The CDR3 bases are TGTGCCAGCAGCGCGGGACTGATGAGTGTAGATACGCAGTATTTT. It encodes CASSAGLMSVDTQYF.

This chain joins TRBV4-2 and TRBJ1-1, with D possibly being TRBD1 (6 bases). Germline V CDR1 and CDR2: LGHNA, YNFKEQ. CDR3 length: 12 amino acids. V lost 4 bases and J 3 bases, leaving 6 bases between the germline ends. CDR3 sequence: CASSRTDTEAFF. For the CDR3, the DNA is TGTGCCAGCAGCCGGACAGACACTGAAGCTTTCTTT.

The rearrangement joins TRBV9 to TRBJ1-3; tentative D call: TRBD1 (5 bases). V was pared by 0 bases and J by 4 bases, with 8 bases between. The V gene's germline CDR1 is SGDLS and CDR2 YYNGEE. The CDR3 covers 14 residues. This CDR3 is CASSVAGQGNTIYF. DNA for the CDR3: TGTGCCAGCAGCGTAGCAGGGCAGGGAAACACCATATATTTT.

The DNA for the CDR3 is TGTGCCAGCAGTTACGGGGACAGGGTCTCCGAGCAGTACTTC. Protein sequence: CASSYGDRVSEQYF. The chain combines TRBV6-5 with TRBJ2-7, with TRBD1 identical over 9 bases. Germline lookup yields CDR1 MNHEY and CDR2 SVGAGI. V lost 2 bases and J lost 6; bases outside the gene matches: 5. The CDR3 runs to 14 residues.

The chain uses TRBV7-2 and TRBJ1-1; weak D call: TRBD1 (5 bases). This CDR3 is built from 15 residues. V was shortened by 5 bases and J by 0 bases, with 13 bases between the two germline ends. The germline V gene encodes CDR1 SGHTA and CDR2 FQGNSA. CDR3 in amino acids: CASSGGGTMNTEAFF. In DNA form, the CDR3 reads TGTGCCAGCAGCGGTGGGGGGACCATGAACACTGAAGCTTTCTTT.

This clone was seen a few times. The chain employs TRBV7-3 and TRBJ1-1; no firm D call. The CDR3 loop spans 11 amino acids. V lost 3 bases to trimming and J lost 4 bases, with 3 bases between them. The germline gives CDR1 SGHTA, CDR2 FQGTGA. CDR3 amino acids: CASSFGTEAFF. The CDR3 DNA sequence: TGTGCCAGCAGCTTCGGCACTGAAGCTTTCTTT.

This clone showed up just a few times. The gene calls are TRBV7-9 and TRBJ2-6; the D gene is possibly TRBD1 (6 bases). Germline CDR1 is SEHNR and CDR2 is FQNEAQ (reference sequence). The CDR3 loop spans 16 amino acids. Trimming cost V 5 bases and J 0 bases, with 11 bases left between them. The CDR3 loop is CASSIQGTSGANVLTF. The CDR3 DNA reads as TGTGCCAGCAGCATACAGGGTACCTCTGGGGCCAACGTCCTGACTTTC.

The chain is built from TRBV28 and TRBJ2-1; D remains unclear. The V gene's germline CDR1 is MDHEN and CDR2 SYDVKM. Deletions cut 9 bases from V and 2 bases from J, with 8 bases between. CDR3 length: 12 amino acids. In nucleotides, the CDR3 is TGTGCCAGTAATACAGCCTACAATGAGCAGTTCTTC. Protein sequence: CASNTAYNEQFF.

Remarks on this clone: Within the sample, other DNA sequences also encode this same CDR3. The rearrangement uses TRBV6-5 and TRBJ2-7; 7 bases match TRBD2. The CDR3 loop spans 16 amino acids. Germline values: CDR1 MNHEY, CDR2 SVGAGI. V lost 0 bases to trimming and J lost 2 bases; unmatched junction nucleotides: 7. CDR3 coding DNA: TGTGCCAGCAGTTACTCGCCGGGGGGTCCGCCCTACGAGCAGTACTTC. Translated: CASSYSPGGPPYEQYF.

This clone was detected a few times. The chain uses TRBV5-4 and TRBJ2-1; TRBD2 matches 12 bases. The CDR3 has 16 amino acids. Germline CDR1 SGHNT, CDR2 YYREEE (reference sequence). V shed 3 bases, J shed 6 bases, and the junction held 7 bases outside the gene matches. CDR3 sequence reads: CASSSPGLAGINEQFF. The CDR3 nucleotides read TGTGCCAGCAGCTCCCCTGGACTAGCGGGGATCAATGAGCAGTTCTTC.

The rearrangement joins TRBV7-9 to TRBJ2-3; 7 positions match TRBD2. The germline V gene has CDR1 SEHNR and CDR2 FQNEAQ (reference sequence). The J segment lost 8 bases and the V segment lost 5 bases, leaving 4 bases of the junction unmatched. CDR3 length: 12 amino acids. The CDR3 is CASSPSGATQYF. In DNA form, the CDR3 reads TGTGCCAGCAGCCCGAGCGGGGCTACGCAGTATTTT.

This clone showed up just once. The V and J genes are TRBV19 and TRBJ2-1; 10 bases align to TRBD2. CDR3 size: 15 residues. Germline assignment: CDR1 LNHDA and CDR2 SQIVND (reference sequence). Germline trimming cut 7 bases from V and 4 bases from J; bases unmatched to any gene: 7. The DNA of the CDR3 is TGTGCCAGTACTGCTAGCGGGAGTAGTTACAATGAGCAGTTCTTC. Translation: CASTASGSSYNEQFF.